This T cell receptor beta chain was identified during a study of T cell changes during pregnancy in multiple sclerosis. Profiled with immunoSEQ multiplex PCR; TCRdb holds only in-frame clones, not every one. The table lists more than 25,000 clones, 85% to 90% of them singletons. The clonotype originates from a female donor with multiple sclerosis, enrolled in a pregnancy study. The sample here was CD8+ T cells from peripheral blood mononuclear cells, taken before pregnancy.

The CDR3 is CASSILPSYEQYF. The DNA of the CDR3 is TGTGCCAGTAGTATCCTTCCCAGCTACGAGCAGTACTTC. This rearrangement joins TRBV19 to TRBJ2-7; unclear D gene. The CDR3 extends over 13 amino acids. V was shortened by 3 bases and J by 3 bases, with 9 bases between the two germline ends. Germline CDR1 is LNHDA and CDR2 is SQIVND (reference sequence). Supplemented by reference TRBV19 and TRBJ2-7, the full variable domain reads DGGITQSPKYLFRKEGQNVTLSCEQNLNHDAMYWYRQDPGQGLRLIYYSQIVNDFQKGDIAEGYSVSREKKESFPLTVTSAQKNPTAFYLCASSILPSYEQYFGPGTRLTVT.